A selection of T cell receptor beta chains follows, all from one sample in a study of regulatory T cells in long-lasting Graves disease. From the multiplex PCR reads, TCRdb called clonotypes with MiXCR, one entry per CDR3 protein. In the table there are under 700,000 distinct CDR3 sequences, roughly 16% of which are singletons. These records were also assigned to another study, of T cells in Graves' hyperthyroidism and ophthalmopathy.

The sample consisted of peripheral blood mononuclear cells (PBMCs), taken at new diagnosis, from a patient treated with antithyroid drugs. Receptors were obtained from a woman aged 40 to 65 with Graves disease. Both conserved end residues are part of each CDR3.

j_call	v_call	cdr3_aa
TRBJ2-2	TRBV6-1	CASRRGLLSSGELFF
TRBJ2-2	TRBV9	CASSVGQGSPKAGELFF
TRBJ1-4	TRBV28	CASSPPRGTGEKLFF
TRBJ2-1	TRBV5-1	CASSLGKTGSQFF
TRBJ1-4	TRBV4-1	CASSQGRVSEKLFF
TRBJ1-1	TRBV2	CASGERAGTEAFF
TRBJ1-5	TRBV20-1	CSVNRGGQPQHF
TRBJ1-4	TRBV28	CASSFFGFGLQQKLFF
TRBJ1-2	TRBV7-9	CASSFPGRDYGYTF
TRBJ1-6	TRBV9	CASSVGDSHSPLHF
TRBJ2-3	TRBV25-1	CASSEPQVSTDTQYF